Below, 19 T cell receptor beta chains from the same sample are listed, as sequenced in a study of blood T cell repertoires in COVID-19 (dated by TCRdb to about 2020). Library generation was performed with the immunoSEQ multiplex PCR assay. In TCRdb, the immuneACCESS table is reduced to in-frame sequences with V and J assigned. These tables do not hold every clone; where another copy was compared, an unresolved V gene accounts for under half, and the others remain unexplained. The sample includes roughly 96,000 clones, with around 81% observed a single time. Together, the top ten hold about 4% of the sample. The sample comprised peripheral blood. Receptor source: a man aged 55 to 69 with acute or convalescent COVID-19.

V gene TRBV5-1 combines with J gene TRBJ2-1; TRBD2 matches 7 bases. The CDR3 spans 15 residues. V trimming: 1 base; J trimming: 6 bases; junction bases outside the gene matches: 7. The germline CDR1 and CDR2 sequences are SGHRS and YFSETQ. The CDR3 region has the DNA TGCGCCAGCAGCTTGTTCAGCAGGGAGGGCAATGAGCAGTTCTTC. The encoded protein is CASSLFSREGNEQFF.

V is TRBV4-2 and J is TRBJ1-3; no clear D gene. Germline loops: CDR1 LGHNA, CDR2 YNFKEQ. The V end was cut by 4 bases, the J end by 2 bases, with 12 bases between. The CDR3 covers 15 residues. The CDR3 DNA is TGTGCCAGCAGCCCCGGGGAAACGGCTGGAAACACCATATATTTT. Its protein product is CASSPGETAGNTIYF.

The chain combines TRBV19 with TRBJ2-7; the match to TRBD2 covers 7 bases. V was pared by 6 bases and J by 7 bases, with 15 bases of the junction left unmatched. The CDR3 runs 15 residues. Germline CDR1 reads LNHDA; CDR2 reads SQIVND (reference sequence). CDR3 loop: CASSTPAGSRWEQYF. The CDR3, as DNA: TGTGCCAGTAGCACCCCAGCGGGGTCCCGCTGGGAGCAGTACTTC.

The rearrangement uses TRBV5-4 and TRBJ2-1; perhaps TRBD1 as D (6 bases). This CDR3 is 13 amino acids long. In germline, CDR1 is SGHNT, CDR2 YYREEE (reference sequence). V gave up 4 bases and J gave up 6 bases, with 11 bases separating them. The CDR3 loop is CASSPGQLNEQFF. CDR3 nucleotides: TGTGCCAGCAGCCCTGGACAGCTCAATGAGCAGTTCTTC.

This clone was recorded once. The chain combines TRBV10-1 with TRBJ1-4; D might be TRBD1 (5 bases). The germline V gene encodes CDR1 WNHNN and CDR2 SYGVQD (reference sequence). The CDR3 is 13 residues long. Trimming cost V 6 bases and J 8 bases, with 13 bases left between them. In DNA, the CDR3 is TGCGCCAGCAGATCGGGGGATCAGGAAAAACTGTTTTTT. It is translated as CASRSGDQEKLFF.

A single count supports this clone. The chain combines TRBV5-4 with TRBJ2-3; TRBD2 matches at 12 bases. The CDR3 is 16 amino acids. Germline loops: CDR1 SGHNT, CDR2 YYREEE (reference sequence). The V gene end was trimmed by 3 bases and the J gene end by 5 bases; junction bases not matched to a gene: 7. CDR3 protein: CASSSPTGLAGDTQYF. CDR3 nucleotide sequence: TGTGCCAGCAGCTCCCCTACGGGACTAGCGGGAGATACGCAGTATTTT.

This sequence joins TRBV30 and TRBJ1-4; D is possibly TRBD1 (6 bases). The germline V and J ends were trimmed by 1 base and 8 bases, with 17 bases remaining between them. Germline V gene lookup returns CDR1 GTSNPN and CDR2 SVGIG (reference sequence). This CDR3 is built from 15 residues. The CDR3 bases are TGTGCCTGGAGTGCTTTACAGGGAAGACAGGAAAAACTGTTTTTT. It codes for CAWSALQGRQEKLFF.

The chain uses TRBV11-2 and TRBJ1-1; D might be TRBD1 (5 bases). Germline CDR1 SGHAT, CDR2 FQNNGV. Trimming took 1 base from V and 4 from J, leaving 19 bases between them. This CDR3 contains 17 residues. The DNA for the CDR3 is TGTGCCAGCAGCTTAGGCACCGTGTGGGGGAGGCCCACTGAAGCTTTCTTT. Translating gives CASSLGTVWGRPTEAFF.

In this sample, this clone turned up a few times. The chain carries TRBV30 and TRBJ1-6; D ambiguous. Deletions cut 3 bases from V and 10 bases from J, with 28 bases between. Germline CDR1 is GTSNPN and CDR2 is SVGIG (reference sequence). The CDR3 totals 18 residues. The CDR3 spells CAWSPPRLLTLDGSPLHF. CDR3 DNA: TGTGCCTGGAGCCCTCCTCGCCTGTTGACACTCGACGGCTCACCCCTCCACTTT.

The chain couples TRBV7-2 to TRBJ2-1; TRBD2 agrees at 12 bases. J was trimmed by 8 bases and V by 0 bases; bases with no gene match: 8. This CDR3 is built from 17 residues. Germline values: CDR1 SGHTA, CDR2 FQGNSA. The CDR3 DNA follows: TGTGCCAGCAGCTTAGCGGGTTCTAGCGGGAGGGCCCATGAGCAGTTCTTC. Translated, it gives CASSLAGSSGRAHEQFF.

The chain couples TRBV10-3 to TRBJ2-5; tentatively, D is TRBD2 (6 bases). The V and J ends lost 6 bases and 4 bases respectively, with 12 bases between them. Germline V gene data show CDR1 as ENHRY and CDR2 as SYGVKD. The CDR3 covers 13 residues. CDR3 amino acids: CAIRVSGGETQYF. CDR3 coding DNA: TGTGCCATCAGGGTGTCCGGGGGAGAGACCCAGTACTTC.

This chain joins TRBV18 and TRBJ2-2; 7 nucleotides align to TRBD1. The CDR3 totals 16 residues. V lost 6 bases, J lost 2 bases, and 9 bases stayed unmatched. Germline assignment: CDR1 KGHSH and CDR2 LQKENI. The CDR3 nucleotides are TGTGCCAGCTCGACCTACACAGGGGTAAACACCGGGGAGCTGTTTTTT. Protein sequence: CASSTYTGVNTGELFF. Variable domain in full (rest from reference TRBV18 and TRBJ2-2): NAGVMQNPRHLVRRRGQEARLRCSPMKGHSHVYWYRQLPEEGLKFMVYLQKENIIDESGMPKERFSAEFPKEGPSILRIQQVVRGDSAAYFCASSTYTGVNTGELFFGEGSRLTVL.

V is TRBV6-6 and J is TRBJ2-3; the D is unclear. This CDR3 comprises 13 residues. The germline V and J ends were trimmed by 8 bases and 0 bases, with 9 bases remaining between them. Germline-derived CDR1 and CDR2 are MNHNY and SVGAGI (reference sequence). The DNA of the CDR3 is TGTGCCAGCCAGACCGGGAGCACAGATACGCAGTATTTT. Translation gives CASQTGSTDTQYF.

This rearrangement joins TRBV10-2 to TRBJ2-4, with D unclear. CDR3 length: 13 residues. Trimming cost V 0 bases and J 8 bases, with 8 bases left between them. Germline V gene lookup returns CDR1 WSHSY and CDR2 SAAADI. CDR3 sequence reads: CASSESNADIQYF. The CDR3 DNA is TGCGCCAGCAGTGAGTCTAACGCGGACATTCAGTACTTC.

The chain has TRBV5-1 and TRBJ1-5, with TRBD1 identical over 7 bases. The CDR3 runs to 14 residues. With 4 bases clipped from V and 3 bases from J, the junction kept 4 bases outside the gene matches. In germline, CDR1 is SGHRS, CDR2 YFSETQ. The CDR3 DNA is TGCGCCAGCAGCCCGGGGACAGACAATCAGCCCCAGCATTTT. It specifies CASSPGTDNQPQHF.

This clone occurred once. This rearrangement joins TRBV2 to TRBJ1-3; TRBD1 matches 8 bases. Germline V gene sequence: CDR1 SNHLY, CDR2 FYNNEI. J lost 0 bases, V lost 5 bases, and 6 bases had no gene match. There are 16 residues in the CDR3. Written as DNA, the CDR3 is TGTGCCAGCAGTACGGACAGGGTTGGCTCTGGAAACACCATATATTTT. The encoded protein is CASSTDRVGSGNTIYF.

The chain has TRBV3-1 (or the pseudogene TRBV3-2) and TRBJ1-6; D gene unclear. This CDR3 is 14 amino acids long. The germline V gene encodes CDR1 LGHDT and CDR2 YNNKEL (reference sequence). Trimming cost V 1 base and J 8 bases, with 9 bases left between them. The CDR3 loop is CASSQGIADSPLHF. The DNA of the CDR3 is TGTGCCAGCAGCCAAGGTATTGCGGATTCACCCCTCCACTTT.

V and J are TRBV3-1 (or the pseudogene TRBV3-2) and TRBJ2-3, with D possibly TRBD2 on 6 matching bases. The CDR3 totals 14 residues. Trimming took 7 bases from V and 4 from J, leaving 15 bases between them. Germline CDR1 is LGHDT and CDR2 is YNNKEL (reference sequence). CDR3 sequence (DNA): TGTGCCAGCAATAGGAGGGCCGGGGCAGATACGCAGTATTTT. As protein: CASNRRAGADTQYF.

The genes are TRBV27 and TRBJ2-6, with D perhaps matching TRBD2 (5 bases). This CDR3 has 15 amino acids. Trimming shortened V by 5 bases and J by 2 bases, and 10 bases separated the two germline ends. The germline V gene has CDR1 MNHEY and CDR2 SMNVEV (reference sequence). This CDR3 reads CASSAGEPGANVLTF. The CDR3 DNA follows: TGTGCCAGCAGTGCCGGGGAACCTGGGGCCAACGTCCTGACTTTC.